The 19 T cell receptor beta chains reported below all come from one sample, sequenced in a study of cytomegalovirus exposure and HLA in healthy donors. Clones were sequenced by immunoSEQ multiplex PCR, and TCRdb holds only the in-frame ones, with some missing. The table includes 150,000 to 200,000 clones, approximately 87% detected once. Sequenced sample: PBMCs. These receptor sequences come from a woman in her twenties or thirties in good health and CMV-seronegative.

This rearrangement joins TRBV7-9 to TRBJ1-1; D not certain. CDR3 length equals 12 residues. V dropped 5 bases and J dropped 6 bases, with 10 bases sitting between them. From germline, CDR1 is SEHNR and CDR2 FQNEAQ (reference sequence). CDR3 DNA: TGTGCCAGCAGCCCCGTGTCCCCTGAAGCTTTCTTT. It translates to CASSPVSPEAFF.

The rearrangement uses TRBV18 and TRBJ2-7, with TRBD1 matching over 9 bases. The CDR3 consists of 16 residues. Germline CDR1 reads KGHSH; CDR2 reads LQKENI. The J segment lost 4 bases and the V segment lost 3 bases, leaving 10 bases of the junction unmatched. The CDR3 DNA reads TGTGCCAGCTCACCGGGACAGGGTTCGGGGAAGTACGAGCAGTACTTC. This codes for CASSPGQGSGKYEQYF.

This chain links TRBV7-8 with TRBJ2-7, with D possibly matching TRBD2 (5 bases). This CDR3 has 13 amino acids. Trimming pared 4 bases from V and 2 bases from J, leaving 9 bases between. Germline V gene lookup returns CDR1 SGHVS and CDR2 FQNEAQ. CDR3 residues: CASSSSGAYEQYF. CDR3 sequence (DNA): TGTGCCAGCAGCTCATCCGGGGCCTACGAGCAGTACTTC.

This clone was counted a few times. The junction and the germline gene differ at one end; a read error may be behind it. The rearrangement joins TRBV23-1 to TRBJ2-7; D not resolved. Being an ORF, TRBV23-1 has a function that is uncertain. This CDR3 contains 12 residues. CDR3 in amino acids: CASSFTNPKPTW. The CDR3 nucleotides are TGCGCCAGCAGTTTTACTAATCCGAAGCCGACTTGG.

The rearrangement links TRBV5-1 to TRBJ2-1; 8 bases agree with TRBD2. The germline CDR1 and CDR2 sequences are SGHRS and YFSETQ. J lost 5 bases, V lost 0 bases, and 7 bases had no gene match. The CDR3 has 16 residues. The CDR3 is CASSLGGSGGDNEQFF. DNA of the CDR3: TGCGCCAGCAGCTTGGGGGGGAGCGGGGGAGACAATGAGCAGTTCTTC.

J is TRBJ1-2 and V is TRBV14, with 8 bases that match TRBD1. This CDR3 is 14 amino acids long. Per germline, CDR1 SGHDN and CDR2 FVKESK. V trimming: 4 bases; J trimming: 7 bases; junction bases outside the gene matches: 8. The CDR3 is CASSRIGQGRGYTF. The CDR3 nucleotides read TGTGCCAGCAGCCGAATCGGACAGGGTCGTGGCTACACCTTC.

The chain links TRBV7-8 to TRBJ1-5; D is uncertain. Germline V CDR1 and CDR2: SGHVS, FQNEAQ. V dropped 1 base and J dropped 7 bases, with 11 bases sitting between them. The CDR3 length is 14 residues. CDR3 bases: TGTGCCAGCAGCTTAGGCGCGCCCTTACAGCCCCAGCATTTT. It specifies CASSLGAPLQPQHF.

This clone came up once. Written as DNA, the CDR3 is TGTGCCAGCTCACCAAGAGATGAGCAGTTCTTC. Its translation is CASSPRDEQFF. This chain joins TRBV18 and TRBJ2-1; D remains unclear. The CDR3 has 11 amino acids. The V end was cut by 2 bases, the J end by 8 bases, with 4 bases between. In germline, CDR1 is KGHSH, CDR2 LQKENI.

This chain joins TRBV20-1 and TRBJ1-1; D not resolved. V gave up 1 base and J gave up 10 bases, with 10 bases separating them. The CDR3 runs 11 residues. Germline CDR1 is DFQATT and CDR2 is SNEGSKA (reference sequence). The CDR3 reads CSARVRRLAFF. The CDR3 DNA is TGCAGTGCTAGAGTGAGGAGATTAGCTTTCTTT.

The rearrangement joins TRBV4-1 to TRBJ1-4, with D uncertain. V lost 6 bases, J lost 3 bases, and 8 bases lay in between. Germline V gene sequence: CDR1 MGHRA, CDR2 YSYEKL. The CDR3 extends over 13 amino acids. The CDR3: CASSYRANEKLFF. The CDR3 DNA reads TGCGCCAGCAGTTATAGAGCTAATGAAAAACTGTTTTTT.

The J gene is TRBJ2-3, the V gene TRBV19; a possible D gene is TRBD1 (6 bases). Trimming stripped 3 bases from V and 1 base from J, with 14 bases between. CDR1 is LNHDA, CDR2 SQIVND, per germline (reference sequence). The CDR3 extends over 16 amino acids. The CDR3 DNA reads TGTGCCAGTAGTATTTGGTCGGCAGGGGGCACAGATACGCAGTATTTT. Its translation: CASSIWSAGGTDTQYF.

The V gene is TRBV6-5, the J gene TRBJ1-6; D is unresolved. The CDR3 contains 13 residues. The germline gives CDR1 MNHEY, CDR2 SVGAGI. Deletions cut 6 bases from V and 8 bases from J, with 11 bases between. The CDR3 coding sequence is TGTGCCAGCAGCCGCATCGGGGATTCACCCCTCCACTTT. Its protein product is CASSRIGDSPLHF.

V gene TRBV7-9 combines with J gene TRBJ1-2; D possibly corresponds to TRBD1 (6 bases). Trimming stripped 4 bases from V and 6 bases from J, with 18 bases between. Germline CDR1 and CDR2: SEHNR and FQNEAQ (reference sequence). The CDR3 loop spans 15 amino acids. Here the CDR3 DNA reads TGTGCCAGCAGCTCGTTACAGGGAGTACGGGATGGCTACACCTTC. This translates into CASSSLQGVRDGYTF. The full variable domain, completed using reference TRBV7-9 and TRBJ1-2, is DTGVSQNPRHKITKRGQNVTFRCDPISEHNRLYWYRQTLGQGPEFLTYFQNEAQLEKSRLLSDRFSAERPKGSFSTLEIQRTEQGDSAMYLCASSSLQGVRDGYTFGSGTRLTVV.

The rearrangement links TRBV27 to TRBJ2-3; no clear D gene. Trimming cost V 4 bases and J 0 bases, with 14 bases left between them. The length of the CDR3 is 16 residues. Germline V lookup: CDR1 MNHEY, CDR2 SMNVEV (reference sequence). CDR3 DNA sequence: TGTGCCAGCAGTTCTCACCGGAAGACTAGCACAGATACGCAGTATTTT. Translated, it gives CASSSHRKTSTDTQYF.

V usage is TRBV7-8 and J usage is TRBJ1-2; possibly TRBD1 for D (6 bases). Germline V CDR1 and CDR2: SGHVS, FQNEAQ. The CDR3 loop spans 13 amino acids. The V gene lost 5 bases and the J gene lost 4 bases, with 11 bases spanning the gap. For the CDR3, the DNA is TGTGCCAGCAGCCATAAAGGGGGCTATGGCTACACCTTC. Amino acids: CASSHKGGYGYTF.

The chain uses TRBV4-1 and TRBJ2-7; 7 bases align to TRBD1. Losses at the gene ends were 3 bases for V and 3 bases for J; bases not matched to a gene: 11. Germline CDR1 and CDR2: MGHRA and YSYEKL. The CDR3 is 16 residues long. Here the CDR3 DNA reads TGCGCCAGCAGCCACAGATCCTCAGGGGGATTCTACGAGCAGTACTTC. Translated: CASSHRSSGGFYEQYF.

V gene TRBV2 combines with J gene TRBJ2-6; the D gene is possibly TRBD1 (6 bases). V was trimmed by 8 bases and J by 2 bases, leaving 10 bases between them. Germline CDR1 is SNHLY and CDR2 is FYNNEI. The CDR3 length is 14 residues. CDR3 region: CASCRGPGANVLTF. As DNA, the CDR3 is TGTGCCAGCTGCAGGGGTCCTGGGGCCAACGTCCTGACTTTC.

The chain carries TRBV4-1 and TRBJ2-5; no firm D call. Germline CDR1 is MGHRA and CDR2 is YSYEKL. Trimming cost V 0 bases and J 4 bases, with 9 bases left between them. The CDR3 contains 14 residues. CDR3 loop: CASSQELSIETQYF. CDR3 bases: TGCGCCAGCAGCCAAGAGCTTAGTATAGAGACCCAGTACTTC.

The chain employs TRBV7-2 and TRBJ2-7, with 7 bases aligning to TRBD1. Germline loops: CDR1 SGHTA, CDR2 FQGNSA. With V trimmed by 2 bases and J by 2 bases, 3 bases remained unmatched. This CDR3 contains 14 residues. CDR3 in amino acids: CASSLYRGAYEQYF. For the CDR3, the DNA is TGTGCCAGCAGCTTATACAGGGGAGCCTACGAGCAGTACTTC.